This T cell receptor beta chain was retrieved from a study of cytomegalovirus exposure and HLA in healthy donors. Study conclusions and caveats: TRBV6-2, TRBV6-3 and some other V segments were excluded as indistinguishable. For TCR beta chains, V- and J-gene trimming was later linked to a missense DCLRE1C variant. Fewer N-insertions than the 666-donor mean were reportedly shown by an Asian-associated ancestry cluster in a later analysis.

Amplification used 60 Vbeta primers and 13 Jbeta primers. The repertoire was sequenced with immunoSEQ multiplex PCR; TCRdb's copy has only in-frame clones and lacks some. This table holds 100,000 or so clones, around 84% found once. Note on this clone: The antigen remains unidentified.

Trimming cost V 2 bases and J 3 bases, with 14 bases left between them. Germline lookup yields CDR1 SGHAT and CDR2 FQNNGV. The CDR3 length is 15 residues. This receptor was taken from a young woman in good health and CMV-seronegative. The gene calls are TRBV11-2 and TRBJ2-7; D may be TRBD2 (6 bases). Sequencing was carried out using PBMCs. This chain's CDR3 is CASSLYGGSGYEQYF. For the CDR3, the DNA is TGTGCCAGCAGCTTATACGGGGGTTCCGGCTACGAGCAGTACTTC.